This T cell receptor beta chain was recovered during a study of radiotherapy plus CTLA-4 blockade in lung cancer. Generated by immunoSEQ multiplex PCR, the TCRdb table keeps only in-frame clones and is missing some. The sample shows fewer than 70,000 clones, 70% to 85% of them seen only once. Sequencing used peripheral blood, obtained from a patient treated with radiotherapy plus ipilimumab. The sequence came from a human donor with non-small cell lung cancer who had a complete response to radiotherapy plus ipilimumab.

In DNA, the CDR3 is TGTGCCAGCTCACCAAACTACCTTGGGGAGCAGTACGTC. This encodes CASSPNYLGEQYV. The chain links TRBV18 to TRBJ2-7; D call uncertain. CDR1 is KGHSH and CDR2 is LQKENI in the germline V gene. V lost 2 bases, J lost 7 bases, and 12 bases lay in between. This CDR3 contains 13 residues.